Sequencing of this TCR beta chain was carried out in a study of cytomegalovirus exposure and HLA in healthy donors. PCR was performed using 60 Vbeta and 13 Jbeta primers. Assay used: immunoSEQ multiplex PCR; TCRdb lists only in-frame clones, some missing. Of around 130,000 clones listed, approximately 81% are singletons. A few counts support this clone. Its specificity is unknown. The CDR3 spans 14 residues. Germline V gene data show CDR1 as MNHEY and CDR2 as SMNVEV (reference sequence). V lost 2 bases and J lost 7, with 12 bases in between. General study findings and limits: Certain indistinguishable V segments, among them TRBV6-2 and TRBV6-3, were excluded. In an earlier analysis, most TCR beta V segments were productive about 87% or about 30% of the time.

Sequencing was carried out using PBMCs. The source is a man aged 18-30 years in good health and CMV-seronegative. This chain joins TRBV27 and TRBJ1-5; D not resolved. CDR3 sequence (DNA): TGTGCCAGCAGTTTAACGGCGGGGAGGCAGCCCCAGCATTTT. It codes for CASSLTAGRQPQHF.